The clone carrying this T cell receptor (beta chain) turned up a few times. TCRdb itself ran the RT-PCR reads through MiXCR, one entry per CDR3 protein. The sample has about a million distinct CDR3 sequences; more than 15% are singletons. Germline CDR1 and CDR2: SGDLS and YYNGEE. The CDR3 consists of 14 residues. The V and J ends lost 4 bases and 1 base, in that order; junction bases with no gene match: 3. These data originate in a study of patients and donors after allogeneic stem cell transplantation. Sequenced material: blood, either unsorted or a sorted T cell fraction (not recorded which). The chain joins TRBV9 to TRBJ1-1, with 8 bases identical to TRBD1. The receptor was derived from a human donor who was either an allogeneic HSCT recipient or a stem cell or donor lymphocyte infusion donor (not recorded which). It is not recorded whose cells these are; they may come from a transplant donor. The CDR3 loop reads CASSKGTGNTEAFF. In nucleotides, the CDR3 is TGTGCCAGCAGCAAAGGGACAGGGAACACTGAAGCTTTCTTT.